Listed below are T cell receptor beta chains from one sample, sequenced in a study of control samples from healthy donors and cancer patients. Sequencing was performed with immunoSEQ multiplex PCR; in TCRdb, only in-frame clones are kept and a portion is missing. The data contain some 130,000 clones, roughly 92% of them singletons. Sequencing used blood. The receptors come from a man between 18 and 35 years old in good health. CDR3s include the opening cysteine and the closing phenylalanine or tryptophan. Fields, in order: J gene, V gene, CDR3 protein.

TRBJ1-1 TRBV19 CASSIDLYERNTEAFF
TRBJ1-1 TRBV6-5 CASECVGAFF
TRBJ2-3 TRBV7-2 CASSLYNPLIDTQYF
TRBJ2-2 TRBV30 CAWKFRGPVSTGELFF
TRBJ1-4 TRBV12-3/TRBV12-4 CASSPGEKLFF
TRBJ2-2 TRBV5-4 CASSGQGAGELFF
TRBJ2-6 TRBV5-1 CASSLGLGYSSGANVLTF
TRBJ2-2 TRBV4-1 CASSHAGRVSTGELFF
TRBJ1-2 TRBV5-6 CASSLNERAYTF
TRBJ2-5 TRBV29-1 CSVEAWVNEFQETQYF
TRBJ1-3 TRBV30 CAWSTASGNTIYF
TRBJ1-1 TRBV6-5 CASSRVTGRTTEAFF
TRBJ1-1 TRBV7-9 CASSFDTEAFF
TRBJ1-6 TRBV12-3/TRBV12-4 CASSPTDSPLHF
TRBJ1-1 TRBV7-9 CASSPQTGGKEAFF
TRBJ2-3 TRBV5-1 CASSLRQGTDTQYF
TRBJ2-5 TRBV5-1 CASSFGLAGGPGETQYF
TRBJ1-2 TRBV27 CASSRTGTTAYGYTF
TRBJ2-5 TRBV11-3 CASSLGLADQETQYF
TRBJ2-5 TRBV20-1 CSASPSARGGPGETQYF
TRBJ1-2 TRBV3-1/TRBV3-2 CASSQFQGANYGYTF
TRBJ1-5 TRBV4-1 CASSQGEAVTGNQPQHF
TRBJ2-1 TRBV6-2/TRBV6-3 CASSPGGISYNEQFF
TRBJ1-5 TRBV27 CASSLGLGQPQHF